The TCR beta chain described here comes from a study of blood T cell repertoires in COVID-19. Looked up from germline, CDR1 is LNHDA and CDR2 is SQIVND (reference sequence). The CDR3 covers 13 residues. Trimming removed 6 bases from V and 8 bases from J, with 16 bases in between. This table comes from immunoSEQ multiplex PCR, and its TCRdb copy is limited to in-frame clones, with some not included. The sample gives some 490,000 clones, roughly nine tenths of which show up once; 6.5% to 8.5% is in the top ten. This TCR came from a woman aged 55-75 years who had recovered from COVID-19. Sequenced: PBMCs or T cells enriched from blood (not recorded which). V is TRBV19 and J is TRBJ1-2; a weak D match, TRBD1 (6 bases). The CDR3 is CASRRGTRGGYTF. The DNA of the CDR3 is TGTGCCAGTAGAAGGGGGACCAGGGGCGGCTACACCTTC.